Shown below are 18 T cell receptor beta chains from a single sample sequenced in a study of technical replicates of blood from a handful of donors. The assay was immunoSEQ multiplex PCR, and TCRdb's table has in-frame clones only and misses some. The repertoire has tens of thousands of clones, under 99% of them found once; the top ten carry over 0.2%. The sample was T cells isolated from PBMCs. All receptors derive from a human donor in good health.

The chain uses TRBV6-6 and TRBJ2-5, with TRBD1 as a possible D gene (5 bases). This CDR3 comprises 15 residues. V lost 0 bases and J lost 5, with 13 bases in between. Looked up from germline, CDR1 is MNHNY and CDR2 is SVGAGI (reference sequence). CDR3 bases: TGTGCCAGCAGTTACTCCCGACAGACCCCCGAGACCCAGTACTTC. Protein: CASSYSRQTPETQYF.

This clone was seen a single time. The chain joins TRBV10-3 to TRBJ2-7; perhaps TRBD2 as D (6 bases). Trimming left V 8 bases short and J 9 bases short, with 23 bases between. CDR3 length: 14 residues. Germline CDR1 and CDR2: ENHRY and SYGVKD. As DNA, the CDR3 is TGTGCCATCGGCCGACTAGAGGTAGTCAAGACGCAGTACTTC. Its protein product is CAIGRLEVVKTQYF.

The gene calls are TRBV9 and TRBJ2-7, with D possibly being TRBD1 (6 bases). The length of the CDR3 is 14 residues. Trimming took off 0 bases at V and 1 base at J, with 8 bases between the two ends. The germline gives CDR1 SGDLS, CDR2 YYNGEE. The CDR3 DNA reads as TGTGCCAGCAGCGTAGAGGGGGAGTCCTACGAGCAGTACTTC. Its translation is CASSVEGESYEQYF. Using reference TRBV9 and TRBJ2-7 for the parts outside the CDR3, the full variable domain is DSGVTQTPKHLITATGQRVTLRCSPRSGDLSVYWYQQSLDQGLQFLIQYYNGEERAKGNILERFSAQQFPDLHSELNLSSLELGDSALYFCASSVEGESYEQYFGPGTRLTVT.

The CDR3 loop is CASSYSSGRTGELFF. The CDR3 coding sequence is TGTGCCAGCAGTTACTCATCCGGGAGAACCGGGGAGCTGTTTTTT. V and J are TRBV6-6 and TRBJ2-2; D perhaps matches TRBD2 (6 bases). Germline lookup yields CDR1 MNHNY and CDR2 SVGAGI (reference sequence). V lost 0 bases and J 5 bases, leaving 10 bases between the germline ends. The CDR3 length is 15 residues.

The chain joins TRBV11-3 to TRBJ2-5; D gene unclear. Germline V CDR1 and CDR2: SGHNT, YENEEA. CDR3 length: 14 amino acids. Trimming took off 3 bases at V and 2 bases at J, with 10 bases between the two ends. In nucleotides, the CDR3 is TGTGCCAGCAGCTTTTTTCTAGGTCAAGAGACCCAGTACTTC. Encoded protein: CASSFFLGQETQYF.

The rearrangement uses TRBV6-5 and TRBJ2-1, with a possible D match to TRBD2 (6 bases). CDR1 MNHEY and CDR2 SVGAGI come from the germline V gene. CDR3 length equals 15 residues. V lost 2 bases and J lost 3, with 11 bases in between. The CDR3 here is CASSYLPGGYNEQFF. CDR3 DNA: TGTGCCAGCAGTTACCTGCCCGGGGGCTACAATGAGCAGTTCTTC.

This sequence joins TRBV25-1 and TRBJ2-1, with 7 bases fitting TRBD2. The CDR3 loop spans 13 amino acids. V gave up 4 bases and J gave up 4 bases; unmatched junction bases: 1. The V gene's germline CDR1 is MGHDK and CDR2 SYGVNS. In DNA, the CDR3 is TGTGCCAGCAGTGCGGGGGGATACAATGAGCAGTTCTTC. This codes for CASSAGGYNEQFF.

V and J are TRBV4-2 and TRBJ2-3, with D maybe TRBD2 (6 bases). This CDR3 contains 16 residues. V was clipped by 5 bases and J by 10 bases, with 25 bases between them. Germline assignment: CDR1 LGHNA and CDR2 YNFKEQ. CDR3 residues: CASSNLAGYKVEAQYF. The DNA of the CDR3 is TGTGCCAGCAGCAATCTGGCGGGATACAAGGTAGAGGCGCAGTATTTT.

The V gene is TRBV9, the J gene TRBJ2-2; 7 nucleotides line up with TRBD2. The CDR3 is made up of 15 amino acids. Germline CDR1 reads SGDLS; CDR2 reads YYNGEE. Germline trimming cut 2 bases from V and 4 bases from J; bases unmatched to any gene: 5. The CDR3: CASSVLAAFTGELFF. Written as DNA, the CDR3 is TGTGCCAGCAGCGTCCTAGCGGCATTCACCGGGGAGCTGTTTTTT.

The chain is built from TRBV30 and TRBJ1-5; 9 positions agree with TRBD1. V was pared by 7 bases and J by 6 bases, with 7 bases of the junction left unmatched. The CDR3 has 13 residues. Germline V CDR1 and CDR2: GTSNPN, SVGIG (reference sequence). The DNA of the CDR3 is TGTGCCTTAGGACAGGGGATAGGTCAGCCCCAGCATTTT. Translation: CALGQGIGQPQHF.

The V and J genes are TRBV7-8 and TRBJ2-3; TRBD2 matches 10 bases. The CDR3 totals 17 residues. The ends lost 6 bases at V and 0 bases at J; junction bases unmatched: 9. Germline-derived CDR1 and CDR2 are SGHVS and FQNEAQ. CDR3 nucleotides: TGTGCCAGCAGGCCAGCCGGACTAGCGGCTAGCACAGATACGCAGTATTTT. Translating it yields CASRPAGLAASTDTQYF.

The CDR3 DNA follows: TGTGCCAGTCGGGACAGCCGGAACACCGGGGAGCTGTTTTTT. It yields the protein CASRDSRNTGELFF. The chain has TRBV2 and TRBJ2-2; 7 bases line up with TRBD1. Unmatched junction bases numbered 5, after V lost 9 bases and J lost 1 base. Germline lookup yields CDR1 SNHLY and CDR2 FYNNEI. This CDR3 region has 14 residues.

The genes are TRBV6-6 and TRBJ2-7; 9 nucleotides match TRBD1. Germline V gives CDR1 MNHNY, CDR2 SVGAGI (reference sequence). The junction had 23 bases not matched to a gene; V was cut back by 11 bases and J by 12 bases. This CDR3 is built from 15 residues. The CDR3 reads CAESGQGYGLAVRYF. The CDR3 DNA is TGTGCCGAGTCGGGACAGGGATATGGTCTAGCGGTTCGGTACTTC.

This sequence joins TRBV19 and TRBJ2-5, with D perhaps matching TRBD1 (6 bases). This CDR3 comprises 14 residues. Germline V lookup: CDR1 LNHDA, CDR2 SQIVND (reference sequence). Trimming removed 5 bases from V and 4 bases from J, with 14 bases in between. The DNA of the CDR3 is TGTGCCAGTAGTTATGGGGGCTCTGGAGAGACCCAGTACTTC. It codes for CASSYGGSGETQYF.

J is TRBJ2-1 and V is TRBV2; 10 nucleotides align to TRBD2. Trimming took 6 bases from V and 5 from J; bases not matched to a gene: 13. This CDR3 has 17 amino acids. Germline loops: CDR1 SNHLY, CDR2 FYNNEI. The CDR3, as DNA: TGTGCCAGCAGGCGTTATTCCGGGACTAGCGCGAACAATGAGCAGTTCTTC. Encoded protein: CASRRYSGTSANNEQFF.

V is TRBV5-4 and J is TRBJ1-2; a possible D gene is TRBD1 (6 bases). The CDR3 spans 13 residues. Trimming took 0 bases from V and 8 from J, leaving 11 bases between them. Germline CDR1 is SGHNT and CDR2 is YYREEE (reference sequence). CDR3 sequence (DNA): TGTGCCAGCAGCTTGGCTGGGGGCCTGGGCTACACCTTC. Translated, it gives CASSLAGGLGYTF. Complete variable domain (other parts from reference TRBV5-4 and TRBJ1-2): ETGVTQSPTHLIKTRGQQVTLRCSSQSGHNTVSWYQQALGQGPQFIFQYYREEENGRGNFPPRFSGLQFPNYSSELNVNALELDDSALYLCASSLAGGLGYTFGSGTRLTVV.

The rearrangement uses TRBV28 and TRBJ1-5, with 11 bases fitting TRBD1. Losses at the gene ends were 6 bases for V and 5 bases for J; bases not matched to a gene: 9. This CDR3 region has 16 residues. Germline V gene lookup returns CDR1 MDHEN and CDR2 SYDVKM. The CDR3 here is CASSLPGTGGYQPQHF. CDR3 bases: TGTGCCAGCAGCCTGCCTGGGACAGGGGGTTATCAGCCCCAGCATTTT.

The V call is TRBV29-1, the J call TRBJ1-2; D is uncertain. The CDR3 consists of 14 residues. V lost 7 bases, J lost 8 bases, and 23 bases lay in between. Per the germline V gene, CDR1 is SQVTM and CDR2 is ANQGSEA. The CDR3, as DNA: TGCAGCGCCCCCGTTGGGCACACACCGACGGGCTACACCTTC. It specifies CSAPVGHTPTGYTF. Drawing the rest from reference TRBV29-1 and TRBJ1-2, the complete variable domain is SAVISQKPSRDICQRGTSLTIQCQVDSQVTMMFWYRQQPGQSLTLIATANQGSEATYESGFVIDKFPISRPNLTFSTLTVSNMSPEDSSIYLCSAPVGHTPTGYTFGSGTRLTVV.